Following are 27 T cell receptor beta chains from one sample sequenced in a study of long-term antiretroviral therapy in people with HIV. The assay used was immunoSEQ (version v3.0), run at survey level. The assay was immunoSEQ multiplex PCR, and TCRdb's table has in-frame clones only and misses some. The table has roughly 17,000 clones, 95% seen once. Sequenced here: unsorted PBMCs, sampled 10 to 13 years after starting antiretroviral therapy. Receptor source: a man between 25 and 39 years old with HIV.

V usage is TRBV10-3 and J usage is TRBJ1-3; possible D gene TRBD1, 5 bases. Germline values: CDR1 ENHRY, CDR2 SYGVKD. V dropped 4 bases and J dropped 0 bases, with 10 bases sitting between them. This CDR3 is built from 15 residues. The CDR3 bases are TGTGCCATCAGTGGGGGACCCGGCTCTGGAAACACCATATATTTT. It yields the protein CAISGGPGSGNTIYF.

As to this clone: Within the sample, other DNA sequences also encode this same CDR3. V usage is TRBV11-2 and J usage is TRBJ1-5; D perhaps matches TRBD1 (6 bases). In germline, CDR1 is SGHAT, CDR2 FQNNGV. The CDR3 covers 13 residues. With 5 bases removed from V and 2 bases from J, the gap between germline ends came to 7 bases. In DNA form, the CDR3 reads TGTGCCAGCAGCCCAGGGGGCAATCAGCCCCAGCATTTT. The encoded protein is CASSPGGNQPQHF. The variable domain in full, completed from reference TRBV11-2 and TRBJ1-5, reads EAGVAQSPRYKIIEKRQSVAFWCNPISGHATLYWYQQILGQGPKLLIQFQNNGVVDDSQLPKDRFSAERLKGVDSTLKIQPAKLEDSAVYLCASSPGGNQPQHFGDGTRLSIL.

The chain employs TRBV4-2 and TRBJ2-1; TRBD2 matches 11 bases. CDR3 length: 20 residues. J was trimmed by 0 bases and V by 0 bases; bases with no gene match: 10. The V gene's germline CDR1 is LGHNA and CDR2 YNFKEQ. The CDR3 DNA reads TGTGCCAGCAGCCAAGATTCGGTAGCTAGCGGGGGGCTCTCCTACAATGAGCAGTTCTTC. Protein: CASSQDSVASGGLSYNEQFF.

This chain connects TRBV2 to TRBJ2-5; D is ambiguous. The V end was cut by 1 base, the J end by 3 bases, with 6 bases between. This CDR3 comprises 13 residues. Germline CDR1 is SNHLY and CDR2 is FYNNEI. As DNA, the CDR3 is TGTGCCAGCAGTGAAGAAAGAGAAGAGACCCAGTACTTC. Translating it yields CASSEEREETQYF.

J is TRBJ2-7 and V is TRBV10-3, with 12 bases lining up with TRBD1. The germline gives CDR1 ENHRY, CDR2 SYGVKD. The CDR3 extends over 13 amino acids. With V trimmed by 6 bases and J by 6 bases, 3 bases remained unmatched. In DNA, the CDR3 is TGTGCCATCAGGGGACAGGGGGCTCTCGAGCAGTACGTC. This gives the protein CAIRGQGALEQYV.

This clone showed up just once. This chain links TRBV5-4 with TRBJ1-1, with D hard to call. The V end lost 5 bases, the J end lost 4 bases, and 9 bases lay between the germline ends. The CDR3 loop spans 12 amino acids. Germline V gene data show CDR1 as SGHNT and CDR2 as YYREEE (reference sequence). The CDR3 region has the DNA TGTGCCAGCAGGATAGCGGGCACTGAAGCTTTCTTT. Its protein is CASRIAGTEAFF.

The rearrangement joins TRBV27 to TRBJ1-4; TRBD1 agrees at 7 bases. This CDR3 comprises 14 residues. Germline CDR1 is MNHEY and CDR2 is SMNVEV (reference sequence). J was trimmed by 7 bases and V by 3 bases; bases with no gene match: 5. This CDR3 is CASSFRGAGEKLFF. CDR3 DNA sequence: TGTGCCAGCAGTTTCAGGGGGGCAGGTGAAAAACTGTTTTTT.

The chain couples TRBV11-3 to TRBJ1-4; D uncertain. CDR1 and CDR2 from the germline V gene are SGHNT and YENEEA. The CDR3 extends over 15 amino acids. The V gene lost 2 bases and the J gene lost 4 bases, with 11 bases spanning the gap. CDR3 DNA sequence: TGTGCCAGCAGCTTACCCGGGCCCTATAATGAAAAACTGTTTTTT. It yields the protein CASSLPGPYNEKLFF.

The count of this clone is one. The chain carries TRBV20-1 and TRBJ2-5; D not certain. This CDR3 comprises 11 residues. Germline CDR1 and CDR2: DFQATT and SNEGSKA (reference sequence). Trimming took 6 bases from V and 5 from J, leaving 10 bases between them. The CDR3 coding sequence is TGCAGTGCAGCTTTATGGGAGACCCAGTACTTC. This gives the protein CSAALWETQYF.

In nucleotides, the CDR3 is TGTGCCAGCAGCCCTGGGTACACTGAAGCTTTCTTT. The encoded protein is CASSPGYTEAFF. The chain carries TRBV7-2 and TRBJ1-1, with D unresolved. Between the trimmed V and J ends, which lost 5 bases and 3 bases, there was a span of 7 bases. From germline, CDR1 is SGHTA and CDR2 FQGNSA. The length of the CDR3 is 12 residues.

The DNA of the CDR3 is TGTGCCAGCAGCTTGGAAGAGACCAGTACTGGGGCCAACGTCCTGACTTTC. It yields the protein CASSLEETSTGANVLTF. This chain uses TRBV5-4 with TRBJ2-6; D is ambiguous. The germline V and J ends were trimmed by 0 bases and 2 bases, with 12 bases remaining between them. The CDR3 runs 17 residues. Per germline, CDR1 SGHNT and CDR2 YYREEE (reference sequence). The variable domain in full, completed from reference TRBV5-4 and TRBJ2-6, reads ETGVTQSPTHLIKTRGQQVTLRCSSQSGHNTVSWYQQALGQGPQFIFQYYREEENGRGNFPPRFSGLQFPNYSSELNVNALELDDSALYLCASSLEETSTGANVLTFGAGSRLTVL.

The chain combines TRBV7-6 with TRBJ2-6; a possible D gene is TRBD2 (5 bases). V was shortened by 1 base and J by 2 bases, with 12 bases between the two germline ends. The CDR3 runs 17 residues. Germline CDR1 reads SGHVS; CDR2 reads FNYEAQ. The CDR3 spells CASSLGTPVAGANVLTF. The CDR3 DNA follows: TGTGCCAGCAGCTTAGGGACTCCGGTCGCTGGGGCCAACGTCCTGACTTTC.

The chain employs TRBV6-1 and TRBJ1-2; D is undetermined. Germline CDR1 and CDR2: MNHNS and SASEGT. V was trimmed by 4 bases and J by 2 bases, leaving 11 bases between them. This CDR3 is 14 amino acids long. CDR3: CASSVLGRNYGYTF. The CDR3 DNA reads TGTGCCAGCAGTGTTCTCGGCAGAAACTATGGCTACACCTTC.

The V call is TRBV18, the J call TRBJ2-7; 11 nucleotides agree with TRBD1. Germline CDR1 and CDR2: KGHSH and LQKENI. The CDR3 runs 16 residues. The junction had 4 bases not matched to a gene; V was cut back by 1 base and J by 2 bases. The CDR3 protein is CASSPRGTGGTYEQYF. The CDR3 nucleotides read TGTGCCAGCTCACCACGGGGGACAGGGGGAACCTACGAGCAGTACTTC.

The rearrangement uses TRBV6-5 and TRBJ1-1; D is possibly TRBD1 (6 bases). This CDR3 region has 11 residues. Germline loops: CDR1 MNHEY, CDR2 SVGAGI. Trimming shortened V by 10 bases and J by 11 bases, and 17 bases separated the two germline ends. This CDR3 is CANRKGGDAFF. The DNA for the CDR3 is TGTGCCAACCGAAAGGGGGGAGATGCTTTCTTT.

V is TRBV19 and J is TRBJ1-5; D is undetermined. V dropped 5 bases and J dropped 7 bases, with 15 bases sitting between them. The CDR3 length is 14 residues. Germline CDR1 reads LNHDA; CDR2 reads SQIVND (reference sequence). The CDR3 DNA sequence: TGTGCCAGTAGTCCAACGGCGGGGAGCCAGCCCCAGCATTTT. It specifies CASSPTAGSQPQHF. The whole variable domain, remainder taken from reference TRBV19 and TRBJ1-5, is DGGITQSPKYLFRKEGQNVTLSCEQNLNHDAMYWYRQDPGQGLRLIYYSQIVNDFQKGDIAEGYSVSREKKESFPLTVTSAQKNPTAFYLCASSPTAGSQPQHFGDGTRLSIL.

The CDR3 reads CASSYNNYGYTF. The CDR3 bases are TGTGCCAGCAGTTACAATAACTATGGCTACACCTTC. The chain links TRBV6-5 to TRBJ1-2; D call uncertain. Germline V gene data show CDR1 as MNHEY and CDR2 as SVGAGI. The CDR3 has 12 amino acids. Trimming pared 2 bases from V and 1 base from J, leaving 2 bases between.

V and J are TRBV5-4 and TRBJ1-1, with TRBD1 as a possible D gene (5 bases). Per germline, CDR1 SGHNT and CDR2 YYREEE (reference sequence). This CDR3 contains 14 residues. The V end was cut by 3 bases, the J end by 2 bases, with 11 bases between. The CDR3 reads CASSSDNHNTEAFF. The CDR3 DNA follows: TGTGCCAGCAGCTCGGACAACCACAACACTGAAGCTTTCTTT.

V gene TRBV10-2 combines with J gene TRBJ2-7, with TRBD1 as a possible D gene (6 bases). CDR3 size: 14 residues. The germline V gene encodes CDR1 WSHSY and CDR2 SAAADI. Deletions cut 3 bases from V and 3 bases from J, with 12 bases between. CDR3 DNA: TGCGCCAGCAGTGATTGGGACATATTCTACGAGCAGTACTTC. Its translation is CASSDWDIFYEQYF.

V is TRBV4-1 and J is TRBJ1-1, with a weak D call TRBD1 (5 bases). The CDR3 is 18 residues long. Germline-derived CDR1 and CDR2 are MGHRA and YSYEKL. Trimming removed 4 bases at V and 1 base at J, with 22 bases between. The chain's CDR3 is CASSPHSGGRWENTEAFF. The CDR3 DNA reads TGCGCCAGCAGCCCGCACTCGGGGGGGAGGTGGGAGAACACTGAAGCTTTCTTT.

V gene TRBV2 combines with J gene TRBJ2-5; 7 bases fit TRBD1. The germline V gene has CDR1 SNHLY and CDR2 FYNNEI. There are 13 residues in the CDR3. J gave up 5 bases and V 6 bases, and 6 bases lay outside the gene matches. The chain's CDR3 is CASRRQGGETQYF. CDR3 sequence (DNA): TGTGCCAGCAGAAGACAGGGCGGGGAGACCCAGTACTTC.

The chain uses TRBV7-9 and TRBJ2-1; 7 positions match TRBD2. Germline values: CDR1 SEHNR, CDR2 FQNEAQ (reference sequence). This CDR3 contains 14 residues. Trimming cost V 5 bases and J 7 bases; bases outside gene matches: 8. The CDR3 protein is CASSPRTRTNEQFF. CDR3 bases: TGTGCCAGCAGCCCCCGGACTAGGACGAATGAGCAGTTCTTC.

The chain joins TRBV10-3 to TRBJ1-2, with 11 nucleotides matching TRBD1. The junction had 8 bases not matched to a gene; V was cut back by 0 bases and J by 8 bases. The CDR3 consists of 16 residues. CDR1 and CDR2 (germline): ENHRY, SYGVKD. The CDR3 here is CAISESDGQGAGGYTF. The CDR3 DNA reads as TGTGCCATCAGTGAGTCCGACGGACAGGGGGCGGGAGGCTACACCTTC.

The rearrangement links TRBV5-1 to TRBJ2-7, with 8 positions matching TRBD1. The V gene end was trimmed by 3 bases and the J gene end by 3 bases; junction bases not matched to a gene: 8. Germline-derived CDR1 and CDR2 are SGHRS and YFSETQ. CDR3 size: 15 residues. CDR3 DNA: TGCGCCAGCAGCTCACTATACGGACAGGGCTACGAGCAGTACGTC. This translates into CASSSLYGQGYEQYV.

This clone came up once. The CDR3 coding sequence is TGCGCCAGCAGTGATAACACGGGACAGGGAAGAGCTTTCTTT. It specifies CASSDNTGQGRAFF. V is TRBV10-1 and J is TRBJ1-1; 9 bases map to TRBD1. This CDR3 has 14 residues. Germline V gene data show CDR1 as WNHNN and CDR2 as SYGVQD (reference sequence). V lost 3 bases, J lost 10 bases, and 9 bases stayed unmatched.

The count of this clone is one. CDR3 nucleotides: TGTGCCACGACAGGGGCCGGGGAGCTGTTTTTT. This translates into CATTGAGELFF. This chain connects TRBV6-5 to TRBJ2-2; 8 nucleotides match TRBD1. Unmatched junction bases numbered 1, after V lost 10 bases and J lost 6 bases. Germline loops: CDR1 MNHEY, CDR2 SVGAGI. This CDR3 contains 11 residues.

V is TRBV6-5 and J is TRBJ1-3, with unresolved D. The CDR3 is 11 residues long. The V gene lost 11 bases and the J gene lost 0 bases, with 5 bases spanning the gap. CDR1 MNHEY and CDR2 SVGAGI come from the germline V gene. CDR3 residues: CAVSSGNTIYF. The CDR3 DNA follows: TGTGCCGTATCCTCTGGAAACACCATATATTTT.